This is a list of T cell receptor beta chains from one sample in a study of T cell repertoires in cytomegalovirus infection. MiXCR, applied by TCRdb to the reads, yields one record per CDR3 protein. Among about half a million distinct CDR3 sequences listed, roughly a third were seen once. These receptors have no known antigen. The specimen comprised cultured PBMCs, sampled from culture after CMV antigen stimulation. The receptors were sampled from a human donor in good health (CMV status not recorded). Some clones in this sample may be carry-over from other donors' samples. Both conserved end residues are part of each CDR3. D genes are given only for firm matches. Clone size is shown for a subset of rows, as once, few, many or a class of expanded clone.

clone_size j_call d_call v_call cdr3_aa cdr3_nt
NA TRBJ2-3 NA TRBV19 CASRPEGGTDTQYF TGTGCCAGTAGGCCGGAAGGGGGCACAGATACGCAGTATTTT
NA TRBJ2-1 NA TRBV5-6 CASSSYGRYNEQFF TGTGCCAGCAGCTCCTATGGACGGTACAATGAGCAGTTCTTC
NA TRBJ2-6 NA TRBV27 CASRRKGPIDFSGANVLTF TGTGCCAGCAGGAGAAAGGGACCGATCGATTTTTCTGGGGCCAACGTCCTGACTTTC
NA TRBJ1-4 NA TRBV7-6 CASSFGSSHEKLFF TGTGCCAGCAGTTTCGGCTCGAGCCATGAAAAACTGTTTTTT
many TRBJ2-2 NA TRBV5-4 CASSPNGRGTGELFF TGTGCCAGCAGCCCAAACGGCAGGGGCACCGGGGAGCTGTTTTTT
NA TRBJ2-3 TRBD2 TRBV5-6 CASSDQTSDTDTQYF TGTGCCAGCAGCGATCAGACTAGCGATACAGATACGCAGTATTTT
NA TRBJ1-1 NA TRBV5-5 CASSLAVGEEVSTEAFF TGTGCCAGCAGCTTGGCCGTTGGGGAGGAGGTAAGCACTGAAGCTTTCTTT
few TRBJ1-1 NA TRBV28 CASSTHGFLGAFF TGTGCCAGCAGTACCCATGGGTTCCTTGGGGCTTTCTTT
many TRBJ2-5 TRBD2 TRBV7-2 CASSTMSGRRETQYF TGTGCCAGCAGCACAATGAGCGGGAGGAGGGAGACCCAGTACTTC
NA TRBJ2-3 NA TRBV14 CASSSRQATDTQYF TGTGCCAGCAGCTCCCGACAGGCGACAGATACGCAGTATTTT
few TRBJ2-1 NA TRBV9 CASSETGSFFGEQFF TGTGCCAGCAGCGAAACGGGGAGTTTTTTCGGGGAGCAGTTCTTC
NA TRBJ2-4 NA TRBV10-3 CAISDGRDPQNIQYF TGTGCCATCAGTGACGGCAGGGACCCCCAAAACATTCAGTACTTC
NA TRBJ2-3 NA TRBV6-6 CASWPAHRTDTQYF TGTGCCAGCTGGCCGGCGCATCGGACAGATACGCAGTATTTT
NA TRBJ2-1 TRBD2 TRBV10-3 CATQAGGLNPEQFF TGTGCCACCCAAGCGGGAGGGTTAAATCCCGAGCAGTTCTTC
many TRBJ2-5 TRBD2 TRBV7-2 CASSHGLAGETQYF TGTGCCAGCAGCCACGGACTAGCGGGAGAGACCCAGTACTTC
few TRBJ2-1 NA TRBV29-1 CSVARGYNEQFF TGCAGCGTTGCCCGGGGTTACAATGAGCAGTTCTTC
few TRBJ2-6 NA TRBV3-1 CASSQTATGANVLTF TGTGCCAGCAGCCAAACAGCAACTGGGGCCAACGTCCTGACTTTC
many TRBJ2-2 TRBD2 TRBV7-2 CASSLTSGANTGELFF TGTGCCAGCAGCTTAACTAGCGGGGCGAACACCGGGGAGCTGTTTTTT
few TRBJ1-2 NA TRBV20-1 CSASAVGGEGYGYTF TGCAGTGCTAGTGCGGTAGGGGGAGAAGGCTATGGCTACACCTTC
NA TRBJ2-1 TRBD2 TRBV6-2/TRBV6-3 CASRGLAGAADEQFF TGTGCCAGCAGGGGACTAGCGGGAGCAGCTGATGAGCAGTTCTTC
once TRBJ1-1 NA TRBV7-4 CASSLVGVATEAFF TGTGCCAGCAGCTTAGTGGGGGTAGCCACTGAAGCTTTCTTT
NA TRBJ2-5 TRBD2 TRBV30 CAWSVRGGGTTQYF TGTGCCTGGAGTGTACGGGGCGGGGGAACGACCCAGTACTTC
NA TRBJ2-7 TRBD1 TRBV15 CATRARQGREQYF TGTGCCACCAGAGCTCGACAGGGTCGGGAGCAGTACTTC
NA TRBJ2-7 TRBD2 TRBV7-2 CASSLVAGEYEQYF TGTGCCAGCAGCTTAGTGGCGGGAGAGTACGAGCAGTACTTC
NA TRBJ2-3 TRBD2 TRBV7-2 CASSPGLAGLADTQYF TGTGCCAGCAGTCCAGGACTAGCCGGATTAGCAGATACGCAGTATTTT
NA TRBJ1-4 NA TRBV9 CASSTRASANEKLFF TGTGCCAGCAGCACCCGGGCCTCCGCTAATGAAAAACTGTTTTTT
many TRBJ2-1 TRBD2 TRBV19 CASSRGSSYNEQFF TGTGCCAGCAGCCGCGGGAGCTCCTACAATGAGCAGTTCTTC